The rows below give T cell receptor beta chains drawn from one sample of a study of blood T cell repertoires in COVID-19. TCRdb's copy holds only in-frame clones and misses some; the assay was immunoSEQ multiplex PCR. The data contain 150,000 to 200,000 clones, over 75% of them singletons. Sequenced sample: PBMCs or T cells enriched from blood (not recorded which). These receptors originate from a woman aged 18-29 years who had recovered from COVID-19. Each CDR3 is given with its conserved first and last residue. A D gene is named only where the DNA matches it firmly. Clone size, where shown, is once, few, many, or a class for clones that have expanded.

V: TRBV10-1
D: TRBD1
size: NA
J: TRBJ1-1
DNA: TGCGCCAGCAGGGGACAGGGGGGCACTGAAGCTTTCTTT
CDR3: CASRGQGGTEAFF

V: TRBV7-3
D: TRBD2
size: NA
J: TRBJ2-1
DNA: TGTGCCAGCAGCGAAGGTAGCGGGAGGGCCGCTGAGCAGTTCTTC
CDR3: CASSEGSGRAAEQFF

V: TRBV19
D: NA
size: NA
J: TRBJ1-2
DNA: TGTGCCAGTCACCCCGCGACAGAACGCTATGGCTACACCTTC
CDR3: CASHPATERYGYTF

V: TRBV27
D: NA
size: NA
J: TRBJ2-3
DNA: TGTGCCAGCAGTTTAACGGGGGTAGATACGCAGTATTTT
CDR3: CASSLTGVDTQYF

V: TRBV28
D: TRBD1
size: NA
J: TRBJ1-4
DNA: TGTGCCAGCAGTTCGCTGACAGGGACCGCAACTAATGAAAAACTGTTTTTT
CDR3: CASSSLTGTATNEKLFF

V: TRBV30
D: TRBD2
size: NA
J: TRBJ2-5
DNA: TGTGCCTGGAGTGTGGGGGGGATCCAAGAGACCCAGTACTTC
CDR3: CAWSVGGIQETQYF

V: TRBV29-1
D: TRBD1
size: NA
J: TRBJ2-7
DNA: TGCAGCGTTGAAGATCTTTCCCCGGACAGGGGATTTCGGGAGCAGTACTTC
CDR3: CSVEDLSPDRGFREQYF

V: TRBV4-2
D: TRBD1
size: NA
J: TRBJ2-3
DNA: TGTGCCAGCAGCCAAGAGGCGGCGGGACAGGTAACAGATACGCAGTATTTT
CDR3: CASSQEAAGQVTDTQYF

V: TRBV27
D: TRBD1
size: NA
J: TRBJ2-7
DNA: TGTGCCAGCAGAGACCTACCGGGACAGGGGGCCGACGAGCAGTACTTC
CDR3: CASRDLPGQGADEQYF

V: TRBV3-1/TRBV3-2
D: TRBD1
size: NA
J: TRBJ1-1
DNA: TGTGCCAGCAGCCAAGAGGACAGGACCACTGAAGCTTTCTTT
CDR3: CASSQEDRTTEAFF

V: TRBV11-3
D: NA
size: NA
J: TRBJ2-1
DNA: TGTGCCAGCAGCCAGGTCGGGGGCTCCTACAATGAGCAGTTCTTC
CDR3: CASSQVGGSYNEQFF

V: TRBV27
D: NA
size: NA
J: TRBJ2-2
DNA: TGTGCCAGCAGTCCTCTCACAGGATACGGGGAGCTGTTTTTT
CDR3: CASSPLTGYGELFF

V: TRBV6-5
D: NA
size: NA
J: TRBJ1-2
DNA: TGTGCCAGCAGTTCCACCCAGCGGGGGGACTATGGCTACACCTTC
CDR3: CASSSTQRGDYGYTF

V: TRBV6-2/TRBV6-3
D: NA
size: once
J: TRBJ2-6
DNA: TGTGCCAGCAGTGGGGCAGCTGGGGCCAACGTCCTGACTTTC
CDR3: CASSGAAGANVLTF

V: TRBV19
D: NA
size: NA
J: TRBJ1-2
DNA: TGTGCCAGCACCGAGCAGGGCTATGGCTACACCTTC
CDR3: CASTEQGYGYTF

V: TRBV24-1
D: NA
size: NA
J: TRBJ2-3
DNA: TGTGCCACCAACACCTCCACAGATACGCAGTATTTT
CDR3: CATNTSTDTQYF

V: TRBV7-9
D: TRBD1
size: NA
J: TRBJ2-7
DNA: TGTGCCAGCAGCTTAGCGAGTACGGGACAGGGGTCCTACGAGCAGTACTTC
CDR3: CASSLASTGQGSYEQYF

V: TRBV28
D: NA
size: NA
J: TRBJ2-7
DNA: TGTGCCAGCAGTCCCCTCATAACGGTCCCTAACGAGCAGTACTTC
CDR3: CASSPLITVPNEQYF

V: TRBV7-9
D: TRBD1
size: NA
J: TRBJ1-2
DNA: TGTGCCAGCAGCCCCCGGACAGGGGTGGGCTACACCTTC
CDR3: CASSPRTGVGYTF

V: TRBV6-5
D: NA
size: NA
J: TRBJ2-7
DNA: TGTGCCAGCCGCGAGAGGGGAGGGGGTTGGTACGAGCAGTACTTC
CDR3: CASRERGGGWYEQYF

V: TRBV30
D: NA
size: NA
J: TRBJ1-2
DNA: TGTGCCTGGAGGGGCCTTAGGATGGATGGCTACACCTTC
CDR3: CAWRGLRMDGYTF

V: TRBV11-2
D: TRBD2
size: NA
J: TRBJ2-3
DNA: TGTGCCAGCAGCCAAGTCACTAGCGGTGGCACAGATACGCAGTATTTT
CDR3: CASSQVTSGGTDTQYF

V: TRBV2
D: NA
size: NA
J: TRBJ1-5
DNA: TGTGCCAGCAGTCGAGGTAACAATCAGCCCCAGCATTTT
CDR3: CASSRGNNQPQHF

V: TRBV19
D: NA
size: NA
J: TRBJ2-4
DNA: TGTGCCAGTAAAGTCGGGAAGGGAGCCAAAAACATTCAGTACTTC
CDR3: CASKVGKGAKNIQYF

V: TRBV28
D: TRBD1
size: NA
J: TRBJ1-4
DNA: TGTGCCAGCAGACGACAGGGTGAAAAACTGTTTTTT
CDR3: CASRRQGEKLFF

V: TRBV5-4
D: NA
size: NA
J: TRBJ2-5
DNA: TGTGCCAGCAGCTTGGGGACCTACCGGGACTCGAAAGAGACCCAGTACTTC
CDR3: CASSLGTYRDSKETQYF

V: TRBV29-1
D: NA
size: NA
J: TRBJ2-1
DNA: TGCAGCGTTGGGGCAGGCTACAATGAGCAGTTCTTC
CDR3: CSVGAGYNEQFF

V: TRBV20-1
D: NA
size: NA
J: TRBJ2-7
DNA: TGCAGTGCTAGTAAACACAGATTGACCTACGAGCAGTACTTC
CDR3: CSASKHRLTYEQYF

V: TRBV6-4
D: TRBD1
size: NA
J: TRBJ1-2
DNA: TGTGCCAGCCTGGAAACCCGGGACAGTAACTATGGCTACACCTTC
CDR3: CASLETRDSNYGYTF

V: TRBV27
D: TRBD1
size: NA
J: TRBJ1-2
DNA: TGTGCCAGCAGTAAAGGGGGCGGGAACTATGGCTACACCTTC
CDR3: CASSKGGGNYGYTF

V: TRBV6-5
D: TRBD2
size: once
J: TRBJ2-7
DNA: TGTGCCAGCAGATCTTCAGCGGGAGGGGCCTACGAGCAGTACTTC
CDR3: CASRSSAGGAYEQYF

V: TRBV28
D: TRBD1
size: NA
J: TRBJ2-7
DNA: TGTGCCAGCAGTAACGGACAGGGGAGCAACGAGCAGTACTTC
CDR3: CASSNGQGSNEQYF

V: TRBV2
D: NA
size: NA
J: TRBJ1-5
DNA: TGTGCCAGCAAGAGGGTTGCGCGTCAGCCCCAGCATTTT
CDR3: CASKRVARQPQHF